The clone carrying this T cell receptor (beta chain) showed up just a few times. Its antigen remains unknown. This sample was taken from a study of response to subunit inactivated influenza vaccine. Notes on the study in general: Each seasonal influenza vaccination recruits few new T cells, the authors suggested.

TCRdb re-derived calls from the RT-PCR reads in MiXCR, one entry per CDR3 protein. The table includes 500,000 to 600,000 distinct CDR3 sequences, over 10% detected once. V lost 5 bases and J 5 bases, leaving 16 bases between the germline ends. This CDR3 has 15 residues. Germline lookup yields CDR1 MNHEY and CDR2 SMNVEV (reference sequence). The specimen comprised PBMCs from blood, sampled 35 to 45 days after vaccination. This chain links TRBV27 with TRBJ2-1; D is possibly TRBD1 or TRBD2 (5 bases each). This TCR came from a man in his fifties who received an inactivated influenza vaccine. CDR3 in amino acids: CASSTRLGRDNEQFF. In DNA, the CDR3 is TGTGCCAGCAGTACCAGACTGGGGCGGGACAATGAGCAGTTCTTC.